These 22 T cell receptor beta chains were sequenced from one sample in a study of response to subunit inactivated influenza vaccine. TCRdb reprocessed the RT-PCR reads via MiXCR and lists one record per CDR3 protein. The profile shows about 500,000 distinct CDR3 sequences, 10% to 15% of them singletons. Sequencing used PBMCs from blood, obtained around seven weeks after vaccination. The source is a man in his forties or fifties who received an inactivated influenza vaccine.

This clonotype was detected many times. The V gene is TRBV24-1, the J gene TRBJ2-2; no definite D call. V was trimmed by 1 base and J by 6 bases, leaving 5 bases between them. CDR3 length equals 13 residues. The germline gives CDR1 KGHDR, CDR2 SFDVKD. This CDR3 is CATSDLVSGELFF. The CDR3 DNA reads TGTGCCACCAGTGATTTAGTGTCCGGGGAGCTGTTTTTT.

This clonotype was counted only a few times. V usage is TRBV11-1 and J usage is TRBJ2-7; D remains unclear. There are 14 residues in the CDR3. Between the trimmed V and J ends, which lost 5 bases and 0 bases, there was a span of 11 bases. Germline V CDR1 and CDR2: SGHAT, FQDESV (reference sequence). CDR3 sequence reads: CASSPPTASYEQYF. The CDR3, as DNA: TGTGCCAGCAGCCCCCCTACGGCCTCCTACGAGCAGTACTTC.

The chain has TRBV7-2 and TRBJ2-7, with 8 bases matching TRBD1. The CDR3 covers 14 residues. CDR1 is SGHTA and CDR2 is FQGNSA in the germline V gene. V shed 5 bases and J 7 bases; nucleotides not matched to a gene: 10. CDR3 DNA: TGTGCCAGCAGCCGAGGAGTCCGGGACAGGGAGCAGTACTTC. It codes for CASSRGVRDREQYF.

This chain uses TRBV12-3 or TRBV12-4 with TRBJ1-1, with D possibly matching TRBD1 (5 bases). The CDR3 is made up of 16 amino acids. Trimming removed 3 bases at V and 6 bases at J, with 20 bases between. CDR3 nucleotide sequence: TGTGCCAGCAGTTTGTTTGGGACCCTAAGGCCTCCTGAAGCTTTCTTT. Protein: CASSLFGTLRPPEAFF.

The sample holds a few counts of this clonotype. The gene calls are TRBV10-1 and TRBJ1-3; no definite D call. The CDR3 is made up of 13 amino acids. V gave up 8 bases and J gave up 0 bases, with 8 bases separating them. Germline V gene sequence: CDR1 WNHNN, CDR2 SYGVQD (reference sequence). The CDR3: CASAPASGNTIYF. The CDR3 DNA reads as TGCGCCAGCGCCCCGGCCTCTGGAAACACCATATATTTT.

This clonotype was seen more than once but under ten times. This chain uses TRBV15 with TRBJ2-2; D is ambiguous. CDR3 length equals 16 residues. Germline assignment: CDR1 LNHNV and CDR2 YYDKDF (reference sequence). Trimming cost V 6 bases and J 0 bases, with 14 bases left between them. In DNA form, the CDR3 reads TGTGCCACCAGTTACCACGAAATAACGAACACCGGGGAGCTGTTTTTT. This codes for CATSYHEITNTGELFF.

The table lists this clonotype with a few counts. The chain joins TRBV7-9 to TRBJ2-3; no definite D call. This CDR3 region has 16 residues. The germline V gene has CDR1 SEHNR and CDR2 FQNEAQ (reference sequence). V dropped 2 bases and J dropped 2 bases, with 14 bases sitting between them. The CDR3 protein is CASSLPRLGNTDTQYF. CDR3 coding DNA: TGTGCCAGCAGCTTACCCCGCTTGGGGAACACAGATACGCAGTATTTT.

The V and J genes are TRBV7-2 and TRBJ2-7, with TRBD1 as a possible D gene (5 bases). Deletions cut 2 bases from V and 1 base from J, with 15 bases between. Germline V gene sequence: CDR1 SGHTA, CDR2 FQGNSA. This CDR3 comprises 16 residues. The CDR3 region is CASSLFGHSLSYEQYF. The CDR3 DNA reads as TGTGCCAGCAGCTTATTTGGACACTCACTTTCCTACGAGCAGTACTTC.

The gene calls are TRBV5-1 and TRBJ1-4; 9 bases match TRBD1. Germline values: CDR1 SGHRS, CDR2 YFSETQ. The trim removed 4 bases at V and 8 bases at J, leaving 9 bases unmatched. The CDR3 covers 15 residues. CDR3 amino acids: CASSLTGTGREKLFF. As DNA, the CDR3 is TGCGCCAGCAGCCTGACCGGGACAGGGCGAGAAAAACTGTTTTTT. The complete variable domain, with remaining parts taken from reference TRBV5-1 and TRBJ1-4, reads KAGVTQTPRYLIKTRGQQVTLSCSPISGHRSVSWYQQTPGQGLQFLFEYFSETQRNKGNFPGRFSGRQFSNSRSEMNVSTLELGDSALYLCASSLTGTGREKLFFGSGTQLSVL.

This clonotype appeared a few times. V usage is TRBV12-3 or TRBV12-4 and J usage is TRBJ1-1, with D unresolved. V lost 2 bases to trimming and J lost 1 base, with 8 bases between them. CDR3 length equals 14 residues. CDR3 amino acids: CASSLWQSNTEAFF. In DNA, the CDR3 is TGTGCCAGCAGTTTATGGCAGTCGAACACTGAAGCTTTCTTT.

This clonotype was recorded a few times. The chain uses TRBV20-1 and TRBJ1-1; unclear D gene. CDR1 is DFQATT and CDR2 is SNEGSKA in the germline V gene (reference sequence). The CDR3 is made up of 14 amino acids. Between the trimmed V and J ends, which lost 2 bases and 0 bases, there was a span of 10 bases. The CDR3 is CSARNRLLNTEAFF. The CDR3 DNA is TGCAGTGCTAGAAACAGACTACTGAACACTGAAGCTTTCTTT.

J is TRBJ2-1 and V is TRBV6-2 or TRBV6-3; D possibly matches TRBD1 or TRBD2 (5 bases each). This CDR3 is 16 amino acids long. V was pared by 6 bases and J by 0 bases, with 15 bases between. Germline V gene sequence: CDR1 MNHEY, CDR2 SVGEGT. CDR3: CASRRQGTISYNEQFF. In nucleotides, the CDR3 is TGTGCCAGCAGGAGACAAGGGACGATCTCCTACAATGAGCAGTTCTTC.

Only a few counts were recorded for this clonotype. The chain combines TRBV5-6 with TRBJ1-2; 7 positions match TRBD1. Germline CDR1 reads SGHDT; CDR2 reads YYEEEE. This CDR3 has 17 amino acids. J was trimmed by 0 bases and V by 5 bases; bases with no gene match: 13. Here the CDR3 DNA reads TGTGCCAGCAGTTCTACTGGACAGGCGATAGCTAACTATGGCTACACCTTC. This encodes CASSSTGQAIANYGYTF. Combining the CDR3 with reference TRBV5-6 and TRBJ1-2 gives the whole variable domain DAGVTQSPTHLIKTRGQQVTLRCSPKSGHDTVSWYQQALGQGPQFIFQYYEEEERQRGNFPDRFSGHQFPNYSSELNVNALLLGDSALYLCASSSTGQAIANYGYTFGSGTRLTVV.

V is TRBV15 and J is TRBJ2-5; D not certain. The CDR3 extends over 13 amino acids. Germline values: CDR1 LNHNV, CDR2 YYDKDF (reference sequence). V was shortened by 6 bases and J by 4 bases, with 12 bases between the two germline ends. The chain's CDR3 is CATSLRLGETQYF. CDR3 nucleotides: TGTGCCACCAGTTTGAGGCTGGGAGAGACCCAGTACTTC.

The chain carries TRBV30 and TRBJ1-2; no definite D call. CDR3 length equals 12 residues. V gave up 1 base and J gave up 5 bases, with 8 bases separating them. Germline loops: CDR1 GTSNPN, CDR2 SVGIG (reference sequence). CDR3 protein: CAWSGQLYGYTF. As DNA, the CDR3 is TGTGCCTGGAGTGGTCAGCTTTATGGCTACACCTTC. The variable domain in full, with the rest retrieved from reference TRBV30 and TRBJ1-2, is SQTIHQWPATLVQPVGSPLSLECTVEGTSNPNLYWYRQAAGRGLQLLFYSVGIGQISSEVPQNLSASRPQDRQFILSSKKLLLSDSGFYLCAWSGQLYGYTFGSGTRLTVV.

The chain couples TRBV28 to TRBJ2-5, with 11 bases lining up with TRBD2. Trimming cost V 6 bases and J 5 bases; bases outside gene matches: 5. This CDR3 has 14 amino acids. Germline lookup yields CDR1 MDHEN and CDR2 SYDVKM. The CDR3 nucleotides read TGTGCCAGCAGCCCGACTAGCGGGGCGGAGACCCAGTACTTC. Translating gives CASSPTSGAETQYF.

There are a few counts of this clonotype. This CDR3 is CSRKTSGRVYNEQFF. Written as DNA, the CDR3 is TGCAGCCGGAAGACTAGCGGGAGGGTCTACAATGAGCAGTTCTTC. The chain has TRBV20-1 and TRBJ2-1, with 14 nucleotides matching TRBD2. The CDR3 consists of 15 residues. Germline assignment: CDR1 DFQATT and CDR2 SNEGSKA (reference sequence).

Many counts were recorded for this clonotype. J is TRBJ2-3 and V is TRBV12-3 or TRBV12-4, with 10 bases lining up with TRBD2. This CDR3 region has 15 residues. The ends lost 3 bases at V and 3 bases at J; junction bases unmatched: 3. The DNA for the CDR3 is TGTGCCAGCAGTTTTAGCGGGGGGTATACAGATACGCAGTATTTT. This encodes CASSFSGGYTDTQYF.

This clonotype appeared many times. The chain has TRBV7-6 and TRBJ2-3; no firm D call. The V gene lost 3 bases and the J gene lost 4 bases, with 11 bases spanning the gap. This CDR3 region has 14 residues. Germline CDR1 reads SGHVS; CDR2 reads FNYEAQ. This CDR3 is CASSLPPGADTQYF. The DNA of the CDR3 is TGTGCCAGCAGCTTGCCCCCAGGTGCAGATACGCAGTATTTT.

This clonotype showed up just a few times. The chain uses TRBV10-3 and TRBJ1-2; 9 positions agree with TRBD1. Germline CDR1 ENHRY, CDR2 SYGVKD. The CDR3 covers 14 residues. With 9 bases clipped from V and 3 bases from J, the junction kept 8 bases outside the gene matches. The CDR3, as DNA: TGTGCCATTAACAGGGGGCGGTTGGACTATGGCTACACCTTC. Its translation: CAINRGRLDYGYTF.

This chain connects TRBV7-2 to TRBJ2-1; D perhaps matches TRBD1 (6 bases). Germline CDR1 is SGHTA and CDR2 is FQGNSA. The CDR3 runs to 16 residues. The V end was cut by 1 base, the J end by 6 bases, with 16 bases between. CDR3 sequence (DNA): TGTGCCAGCAGCTTAGTCCGGACAGATGTTGGCAATGAGCAGTTCTTC. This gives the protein CASSLVRTDVGNEQFF.

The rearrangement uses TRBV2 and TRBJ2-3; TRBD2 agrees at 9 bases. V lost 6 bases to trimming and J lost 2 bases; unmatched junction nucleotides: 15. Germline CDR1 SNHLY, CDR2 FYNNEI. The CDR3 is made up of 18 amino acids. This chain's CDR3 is CASRPGLAGPIITDTQYF. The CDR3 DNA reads TGTGCCAGCAGGCCCGGGCTAGCGGGGCCGATTATCACAGATACGCAGTATTTT.